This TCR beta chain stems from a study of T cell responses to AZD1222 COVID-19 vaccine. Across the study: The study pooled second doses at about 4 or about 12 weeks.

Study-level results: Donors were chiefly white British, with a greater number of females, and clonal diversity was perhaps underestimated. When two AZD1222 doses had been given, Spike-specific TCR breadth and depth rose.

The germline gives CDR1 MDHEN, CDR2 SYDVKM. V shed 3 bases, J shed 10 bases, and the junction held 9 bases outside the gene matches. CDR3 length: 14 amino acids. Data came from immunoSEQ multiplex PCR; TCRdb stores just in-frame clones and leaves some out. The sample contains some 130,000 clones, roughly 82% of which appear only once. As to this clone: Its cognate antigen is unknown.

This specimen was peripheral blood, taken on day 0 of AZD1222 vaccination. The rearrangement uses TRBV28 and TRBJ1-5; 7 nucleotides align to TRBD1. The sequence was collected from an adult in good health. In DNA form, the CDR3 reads TGTGCCAGCAGTTTCCCCAGGGGGTCGGGTCCCCAGCATTTT. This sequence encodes CASSFPRGSGPQHF.